The rows below give T cell receptor beta chains drawn from one sample of a study of blood T cells in healthy people across ages. A single record per CDR3 protein comes from TCRdb applying MiXCR to the 5' RACE reads. The table records 800,000 or so distinct CDR3 sequences, around 25% of them present only once. This same sample was also taken into another study, of T cells of mothers and their children.

The sequencing sample was made of blood. These receptors all stem from a boy aged 10-17 years in good health. Each CDR3 is given with its conserved first and last residue. A D gene is named only where the DNA matches it firmly. The listing skips clone size in some rows; elsewhere it reads once, few, many or a size class.

d_gene	v_gene	j_gene	abundance	CDR3nt	CDR3aa
-	TRBV19	TRBJ2-1	-	TGTGCCAGTAGGACAGATTCCTACAATGAGCAGTTCTTC	CASRTDSYNEQFF
-	TRBV9	TRBJ2-5	many	TGTGCCAGCAGCGTATATGACAGTCTACAAGAGACCCAGTACTTC	CASSVYDSLQETQYF
-	TRBV4-2	TRBJ1-4	-	TGTGCCAGCAGCCGACACCGGACAGATGAAAAACTGTTTTTT	CASSRHRTDEKLFF
TRBD1	TRBV12-3/TRBV12-4	TRBJ2-1	few	TGTGCCAGCGAGGACAGGCGGCAGGGCAATGAGCAGTTCTTC	CASEDRRQGNEQFF
TRBD2	TRBV6-1	TRBJ2-1	-	TGTGCCAGCAGTGATTGGCTAGCGGGAGGAACCAATGAGCAGTTCTTC	CASSDWLAGGTNEQFF
TRBD2	TRBV4-1	TRBJ2-1	few	TGCGCCAGCAGCCAAGATCCGACTAGCGGGACCAATGAGCAGTTCTTC	CASSQDPTSGTNEQFF
-	TRBV24-1	TRBJ2-2	-	TGTGCCACCAGTGATTTCCCGAACACCGGGGAGCTGTTTTTT	CATSDFPNTGELFF
-	TRBV11-2	TRBJ2-3	few	TGTGCCAGCAGCTTAGCGGCGCAGAGCACAGATACGCAGTATTTT	CASSLAAQSTDTQYF
-	TRBV24-1	TRBJ1-1	-	TGTGCCACCAGTGATCCCACCTATTTGGCTCCCATGAACACTGAAGCTTTCTTT	CATSDPTYLAPMNTEAFF
-	TRBV12-3/TRBV12-4	TRBJ2-1	-	TGTGCCGGCAGTTTAGGAGGGGGATACAATGAGCAGTTCTTC	CAGSLGGGYNEQFF
-	TRBV20-1	TRBJ2-1	-	TGCAGTGCCCGTCGCTTAACCCGAGGCGATGAGCAGTTCTTC	CSARRLTRGDEQFF
-	TRBV13	TRBJ2-1	-	TGTGCCTGCAGCCTCCCGGGAAACACCAACAATGAGCAGTTCTTC	CACSLPGNTNNEQFF
-	TRBV9	TRBJ1-6	-	TGTGCCAGCAGCGTAAATCTCTTTCCGGATTCACCCCTCCACTTT	CASSVNLFPDSPLHF
-	TRBV5-6	TRBJ2-1	-	TGTGCCAGCAGCTTTTCTCTGGGGGAGCAGTTCTTC	CASSFSLGEQFF
-	TRBV20-1	TRBJ2-7	-	TGCAGTGCTAGAGGAAGGGGAGATTGGTACGAGCAGTACTTC	CSARGRGDWYEQYF
TRBD1	TRBV12-3/TRBV12-4	TRBJ2-1	few	TGTGCCAGCAGTCCCTGGGACAGCAATAATGAGCAGTTCTTC	CASSPWDSNNEQFF
TRBD1	TRBV12-3/TRBV12-4	TRBJ2-7	-	TGTGCCAGCAGTACTGCCGGGACAGGGTTTTACGAGCAGTACTTC	CASSTAGTGFYEQYF
TRBD1	TRBV20-1	TRBJ1-5	many	TGCAGTGCTAGATCGGGACAGTCTTCCAATCAGCCCCAGCATTTT	CSARSGQSSNQPQHF
-	TRBV7-2	TRBJ1-1	-	TGTGCCAGCAGCTTAGCCCTTACGGTCACCCAAGCTTTCTTT	CASSLALTVTQAFF
TRBD1	TRBV5-1	TRBJ1-1	-	TGCGCCAGCAGCTTCCCACAGGGGGGAACTTCGAACACTGAAGCTTTCTTT	CASSFPQGGTSNTEAFF
TRBD2	TRBV5-6	TRBJ2-2	-	TGTGCCAGCACCCTAGCGGGAGGGCTTTACACCGGGGAGCTGTTTTTT	CASTLAGGLYTGELFF
-	TRBV7-3	TRBJ2-5	-	TGTGCCAGCAGCCCTGAGCCGGGAGCCTCCTACAATGAGCAGTACTTC	CASSPEPGASYNEQYF
-	TRBV29-1	TRBJ1-1	-	TGCAGCGCTAGAACAGGGTTCAGCACTGAAGCTTTCTTT	CSARTGFSTEAFF
-	TRBV28	TRBJ2-7	-	TGTGCCAGCACCACAGGGCTTATCACCGAGCAGTACTTC	CASTTGLITEQYF
-	TRBV29-1	TRBJ1-5	few	TGCAGCGTTGTCGGGGGATATAGCAATCAGCCCCAGCATTTT	CSVVGGYSNQPQHF
-	TRBV2	TRBJ2-3	-	TGTGCCAGCCAACCCCAGGGGCTGGCAGATACGCAGTATTTT	CASQPQGLADTQYF
-	TRBV5-1	TRBJ2-7	-	TGCGCCAGCAGCTTGGTGGTCGGAACGAGCTCCTACGAGCAGTACTTC	CASSLVVGTSSYEQYF
TRBD1	TRBV2	TRBJ2-2	-	TGTGCCAGCAGCCGGACAGGGCCGAGGACCGGGGAGCTGTTTTTT	CASSRTGPRTGELFF
TRBD2	TRBV7-8	TRBJ2-4	few	TGTGCCAGCAGCTTGGTAGCGGGGTACAAAAACATTCAGTACTTC	CASSLVAGYKNIQYF
-	TRBV5-1	TRBJ1-2	-	TGCGCCAGCAGCTTGGACGGACCTATGGGCTACACCTTC	CASSLDGPMGYTF
-	TRBV5-1	TRBJ1-4	few	TGCGCCAGCAGCCTGCTGAACCCCCTTAATGAAAAACTGTTTTTT	CASSLLNPLNEKLFF
TRBD1	TRBV7-2	TRBJ2-7	-	TGTGCCAGCAGCTTAACTCCGGGACAGACTTACGAGCAGTACTTC	CASSLTPGQTYEQYF
TRBD2	TRBV20-1	TRBJ2-1	few	TGCAGTGCTCCCAGCGGGGGCCACAGCTACAATGAGCAGTTCTTC	CSAPSGGHSYNEQFF
-	TRBV7-9	TRBJ2-7	few	TGTGCCAGCAGCGGATCGGGGGTGCCCTACGAGCAGTACTTC	CASSGSGVPYEQYF
-	TRBV12-3/TRBV12-4	TRBJ1-6	-	TGTGCCAGCAGATCTCAAGCGGTAAATTCACCCCTCCACTTT	CASRSQAVNSPLHF
-	TRBV7-2	TRBJ2-7	-	TGTGCCAGCAGCTTTAGTCGGCGGGCTCGGGACGAGCAGTACTTC	CASSFSRRARDEQYF
-	TRBV7-2	TRBJ2-3	-	TGTGCCAGCAGCCAATCCCCCACGAGGGATACGCAGTATTTT	CASSQSPTRDTQYF
-	TRBV11-2	TRBJ2-7	few	TGTGCCAGCAGCGCCGTCCACGAGCAGTACTTC	CASSAVHEQYF
-	TRBV21-1	TRBJ2-1	few	TGTGCCAGCAGCAAAGCTCAGACTAGCGGGGGGTCAGATGAGCAGTTCTTC	CASSKAQTSGGSDEQFF
-	TRBV28	TRBJ2-6	few	TGTGCCAGCAGTTTTGATCAGAGTCCTGGGGCCAACGTCCTGACTTTC	CASSFDQSPGANVLTF
TRBD1	TRBV28	TRBJ2-5	few	TGTGCCAGCTATACAGGGGGAGAGCAAGAGACCCAGTACTTC	CASYTGGEQETQYF
-	TRBV28	TRBJ2-3	few	TGTGCCAGCAGTTTGGACATAAGCACAGATACGCAGTATTTT	CASSLDISTDTQYF
TRBD1	TRBV18	TRBJ2-5	once	TGTGCCAGCTCAACCGGGACAGACAAAGAGACCCAGTACTTC	CASSTGTDKETQYF
TRBD2	TRBV7-2	TRBJ2-1	few	TGTGCCAGCAGCTTAGCTAGCGGGAGTCAACGTGAGCAGTTCTTC	CASSLASGSQREQFF
-	TRBV5-1	TRBJ2-2	-	TGCGCCAGCAGCATCCATCCAGGGATGGCGAACACCGGGGAGCTGTTTTTT	CASSIHPGMANTGELFF
-	TRBV12-3/TRBV12-4	TRBJ2-5	-	TGTGCCAGCACCCGACAGGCCCAAGAGACCCAGTACTTC	CASTRQAQETQYF
-	TRBV12-3/TRBV12-4	TRBJ2-7	once	TGTGCCAGCCTCCGGGACGGTGGTTTTTACGAGCAGTACTTC	CASLRDGGFYEQYF